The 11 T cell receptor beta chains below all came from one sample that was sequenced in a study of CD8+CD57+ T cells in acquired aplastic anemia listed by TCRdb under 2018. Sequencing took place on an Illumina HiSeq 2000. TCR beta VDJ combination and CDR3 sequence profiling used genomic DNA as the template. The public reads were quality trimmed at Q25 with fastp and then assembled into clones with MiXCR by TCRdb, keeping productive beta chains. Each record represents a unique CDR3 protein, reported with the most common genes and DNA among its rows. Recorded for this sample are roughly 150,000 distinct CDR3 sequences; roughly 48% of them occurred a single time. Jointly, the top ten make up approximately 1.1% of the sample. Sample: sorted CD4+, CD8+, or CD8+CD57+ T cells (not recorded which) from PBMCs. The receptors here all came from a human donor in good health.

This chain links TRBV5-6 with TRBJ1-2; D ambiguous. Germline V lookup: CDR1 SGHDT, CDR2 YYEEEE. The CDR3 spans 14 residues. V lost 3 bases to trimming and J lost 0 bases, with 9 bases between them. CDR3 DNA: TGTGCCAGCAGCTCCGCGGGAGCTAACTATGGCTACACCTTC. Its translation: CASSSAGANYGYTF.

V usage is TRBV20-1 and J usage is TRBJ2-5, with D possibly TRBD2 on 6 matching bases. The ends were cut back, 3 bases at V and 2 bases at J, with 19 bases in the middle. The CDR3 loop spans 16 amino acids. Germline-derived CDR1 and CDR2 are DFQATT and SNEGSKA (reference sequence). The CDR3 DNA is TGCAGTGCTAGTATCGGACACGGGACTCCTCAAGAGACCCAGTACTTC. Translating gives CSASIGHGTPQETQYF.

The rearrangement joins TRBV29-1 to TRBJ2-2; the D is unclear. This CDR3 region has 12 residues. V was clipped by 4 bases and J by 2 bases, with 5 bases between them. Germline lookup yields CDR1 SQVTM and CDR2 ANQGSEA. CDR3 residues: CSVGQNTGELFF. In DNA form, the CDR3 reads TGCAGCGTTGGCCAAAACACCGGGGAGCTGTTTTTT.

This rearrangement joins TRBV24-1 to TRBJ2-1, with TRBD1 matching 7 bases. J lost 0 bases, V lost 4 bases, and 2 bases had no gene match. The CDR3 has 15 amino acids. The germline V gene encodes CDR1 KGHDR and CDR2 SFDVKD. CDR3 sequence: CATSDRGSSYNEQFF. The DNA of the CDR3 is TGTGCCACCAGTGACAGGGGGAGCTCCTACAATGAGCAGTTCTTC.

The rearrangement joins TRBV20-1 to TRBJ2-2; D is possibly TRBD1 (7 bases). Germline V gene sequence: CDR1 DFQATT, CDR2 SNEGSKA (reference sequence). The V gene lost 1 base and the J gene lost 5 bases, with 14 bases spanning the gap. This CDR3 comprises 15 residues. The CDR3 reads CSARGGDSGTGELFF. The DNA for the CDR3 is TGCAGTGCTAGAGGTGGGGACAGCGGGACCGGGGAGCTGTTTTTT.

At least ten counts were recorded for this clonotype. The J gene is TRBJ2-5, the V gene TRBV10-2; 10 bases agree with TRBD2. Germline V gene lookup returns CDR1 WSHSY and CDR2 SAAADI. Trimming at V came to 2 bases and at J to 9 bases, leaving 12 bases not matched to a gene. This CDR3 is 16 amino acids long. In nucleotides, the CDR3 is TGCGCCAGCAGTGAGCCTAGGACTAGCGGCCCCGGGGCCCAGTACTTC. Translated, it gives CASSEPRTSGPGAQYF.

CDR3 sequence reads: CASSIDGTYEQYF. CDR3 DNA: TGTGCCAGTAGTATCGACGGTACCTACGAGCAGTACTTC. V gene TRBV19 combines with J gene TRBJ2-7; D gene ambiguous. Germline V gene lookup returns CDR1 LNHDA and CDR2 SQIVND (reference sequence). Trimming took 3 bases from V and 2 from J, leaving 8 bases between them. The CDR3 is 13 residues long.

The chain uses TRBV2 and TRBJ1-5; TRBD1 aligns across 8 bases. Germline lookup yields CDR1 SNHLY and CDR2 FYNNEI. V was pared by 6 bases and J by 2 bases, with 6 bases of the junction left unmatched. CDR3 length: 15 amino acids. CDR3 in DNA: TGTGCCAGCAGGGGAGGACAGGGAGGCAATCAGCCCCAGCATTTT. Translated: CASRGGQGGNQPQHF.

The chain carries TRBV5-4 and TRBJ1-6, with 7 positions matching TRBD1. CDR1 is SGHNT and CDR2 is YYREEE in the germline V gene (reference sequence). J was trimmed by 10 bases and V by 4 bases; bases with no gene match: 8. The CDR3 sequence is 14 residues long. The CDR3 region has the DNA TGTGCCAGCAGCACCAACAGGGGAGGCTCACCCCTCCACTTT. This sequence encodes CASSTNRGGSPLHF.

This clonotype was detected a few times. In DNA, the CDR3 is TGTGCCAGCAGTCCTGGGGACAGGGGTTACTATGGCTACACCTTC. Translation gives CASSPGDRGYYGYTF. The chain couples TRBV28 to TRBJ1-2, with TRBD1 matching 10 bases. V gave up 5 bases and J gave up 3 bases; unmatched junction bases: 6. The germline V gene encodes CDR1 MDHEN and CDR2 SYDVKM. The CDR3 is made up of 15 amino acids.

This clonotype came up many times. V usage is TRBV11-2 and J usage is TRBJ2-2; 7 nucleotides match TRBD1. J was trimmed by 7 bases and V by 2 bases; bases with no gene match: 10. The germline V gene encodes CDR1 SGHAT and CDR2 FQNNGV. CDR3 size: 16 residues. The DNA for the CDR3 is TGTGCCAGCAGCTTATCCCCGGGACAGAACCGCGGGGAGCTGTTTTTT. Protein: CASSLSPGQNRGELFF.